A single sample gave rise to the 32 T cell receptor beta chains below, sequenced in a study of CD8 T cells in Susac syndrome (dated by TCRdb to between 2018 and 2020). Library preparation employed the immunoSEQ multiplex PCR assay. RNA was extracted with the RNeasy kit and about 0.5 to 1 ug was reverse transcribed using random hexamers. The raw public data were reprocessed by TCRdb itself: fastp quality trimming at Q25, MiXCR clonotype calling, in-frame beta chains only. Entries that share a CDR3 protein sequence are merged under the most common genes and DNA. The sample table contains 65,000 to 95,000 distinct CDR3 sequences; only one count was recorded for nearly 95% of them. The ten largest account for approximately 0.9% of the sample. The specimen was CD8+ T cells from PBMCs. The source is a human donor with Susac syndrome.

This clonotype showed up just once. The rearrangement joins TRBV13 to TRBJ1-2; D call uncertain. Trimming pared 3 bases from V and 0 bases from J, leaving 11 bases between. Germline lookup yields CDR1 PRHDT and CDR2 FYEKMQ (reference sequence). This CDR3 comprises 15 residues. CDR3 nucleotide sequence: TGTGCCAGCAGCTTCTCGGAGAGTACTAACTATGGCTACACCTTC. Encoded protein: CASSFSESTNYGYTF.

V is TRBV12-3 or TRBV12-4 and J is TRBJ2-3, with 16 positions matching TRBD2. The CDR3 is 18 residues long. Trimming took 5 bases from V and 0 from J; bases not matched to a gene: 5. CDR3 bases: TGTGCCAGCAGTCCGGGACTAGCGGGAGGGCTCAGCACAGATACGCAGTATTTT. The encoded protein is CASSPGLAGGLSTDTQYF.

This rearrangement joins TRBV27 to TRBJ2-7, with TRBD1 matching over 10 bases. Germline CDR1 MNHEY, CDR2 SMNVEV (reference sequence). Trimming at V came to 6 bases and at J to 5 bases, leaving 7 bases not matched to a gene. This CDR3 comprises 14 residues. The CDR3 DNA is TGTGCCAGCAGCAGCGACAGGGGGCATGACGAGCAGTACTTC. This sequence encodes CASSSDRGHDEQYF.

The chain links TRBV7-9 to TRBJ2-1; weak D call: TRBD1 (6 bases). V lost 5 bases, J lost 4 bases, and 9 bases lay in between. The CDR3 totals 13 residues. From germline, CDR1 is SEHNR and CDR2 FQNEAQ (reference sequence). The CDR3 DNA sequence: TGTGCCAGCAGCATACAGGGTTACAATGAGCAGTTCTTC. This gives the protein CASSIQGYNEQFF.

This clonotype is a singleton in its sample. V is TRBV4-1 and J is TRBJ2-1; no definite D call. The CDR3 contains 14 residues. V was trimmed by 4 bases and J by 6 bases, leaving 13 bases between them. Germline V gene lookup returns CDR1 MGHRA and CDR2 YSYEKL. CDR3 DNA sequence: TGCGCCAGCAGCCCCCTTTGGATTTTCAATGAGCAGTTCTTC. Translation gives CASSPLWIFNEQFF.

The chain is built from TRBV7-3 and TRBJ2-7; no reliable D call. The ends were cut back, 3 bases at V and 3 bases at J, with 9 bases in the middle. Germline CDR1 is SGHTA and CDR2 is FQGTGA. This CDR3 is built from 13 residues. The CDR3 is CASSFRLDYEQYF. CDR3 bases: TGTGCCAGCAGCTTCCGGTTGGACTACGAGCAGTACTTC.

DNA of the CDR3: TGTGCCAGCAGTGAACCCATCTCCGCTTTGGGGGACACAGATACGCAGTATTTT. Amino acids: CASSEPISALGDTDTQYF. The chain recombines TRBV2 with TRBJ2-3; either TRBD1 or TRBD2 may supply D (5 bases each). There are 18 residues in the CDR3. Germline-derived CDR1 and CDR2 are SNHLY and FYNNEI. V lost 2 bases, J lost 2 bases, and 20 bases lay in between.

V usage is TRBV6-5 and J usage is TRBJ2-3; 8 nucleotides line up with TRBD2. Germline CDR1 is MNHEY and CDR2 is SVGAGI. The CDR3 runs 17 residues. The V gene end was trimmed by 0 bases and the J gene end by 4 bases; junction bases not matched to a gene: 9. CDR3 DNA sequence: TGTGCCAGCAGTTACTCTGGACGGGGGGGCCTCCCAGATACGCAGTATTTT. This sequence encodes CASSYSGRGGLPDTQYF.

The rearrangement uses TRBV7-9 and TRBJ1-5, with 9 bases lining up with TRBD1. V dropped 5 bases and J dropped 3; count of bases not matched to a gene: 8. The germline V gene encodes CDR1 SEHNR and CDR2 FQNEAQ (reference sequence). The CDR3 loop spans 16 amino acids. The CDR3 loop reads CASSKTGGATNQPQHF. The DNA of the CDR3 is TGTGCCAGCAGCAAAACAGGGGGCGCGACCAATCAGCCCCAGCATTTT.

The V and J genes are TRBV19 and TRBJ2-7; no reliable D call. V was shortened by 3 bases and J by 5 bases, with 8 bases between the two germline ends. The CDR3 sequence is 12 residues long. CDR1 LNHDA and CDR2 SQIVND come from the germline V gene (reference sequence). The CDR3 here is CASSMRANEQYF. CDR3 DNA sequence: TGTGCCAGTAGTATGAGAGCCAACGAGCAGTACTTC.

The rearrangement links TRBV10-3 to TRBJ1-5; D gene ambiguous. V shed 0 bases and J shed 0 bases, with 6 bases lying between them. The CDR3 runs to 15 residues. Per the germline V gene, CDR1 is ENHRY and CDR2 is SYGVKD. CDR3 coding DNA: TGTGCCATCAGTGAGTCCCATTATAGCAATCAGCCCCAGCATTTT. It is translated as CAISESHYSNQPQHF.

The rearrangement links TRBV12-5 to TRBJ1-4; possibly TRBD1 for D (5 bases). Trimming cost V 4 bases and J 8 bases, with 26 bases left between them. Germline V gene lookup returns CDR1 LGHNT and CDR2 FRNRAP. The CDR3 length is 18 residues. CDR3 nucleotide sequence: TGTGCTAGTGGTTCCGCGAAACAGGACAACCTTGGGCCCGAAAAACTGTTTTTT. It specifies CASGSAKQDNLGPEKLFF.

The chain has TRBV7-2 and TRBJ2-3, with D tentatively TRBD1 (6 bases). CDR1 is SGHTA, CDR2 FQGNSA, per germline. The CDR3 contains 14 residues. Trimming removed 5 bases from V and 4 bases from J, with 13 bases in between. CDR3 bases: TGTGCCAGCAGCCCGGGACACCCTTCAGATACGCAGTATTTT. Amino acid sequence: CASSPGHPSDTQYF. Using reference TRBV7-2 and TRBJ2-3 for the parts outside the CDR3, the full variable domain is GAGVSQSPSNKVTEKGKDVELRCDPISGHTALYWYRQSLGQGLEFLIYFQGNSAPDKSGLPSDRFSAERTGGSVSTLTIQRTQQEDSAVYLCASSPGHPSDTQYFGPGTRLTVL.

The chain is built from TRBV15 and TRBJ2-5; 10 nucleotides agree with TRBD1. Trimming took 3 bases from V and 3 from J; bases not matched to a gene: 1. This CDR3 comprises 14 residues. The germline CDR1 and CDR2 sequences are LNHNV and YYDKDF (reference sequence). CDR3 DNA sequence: TGTGCCACCAGCAGGGGGACAGGGGAAGAGACCCAGTACTTC. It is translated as CATSRGTGEETQYF.

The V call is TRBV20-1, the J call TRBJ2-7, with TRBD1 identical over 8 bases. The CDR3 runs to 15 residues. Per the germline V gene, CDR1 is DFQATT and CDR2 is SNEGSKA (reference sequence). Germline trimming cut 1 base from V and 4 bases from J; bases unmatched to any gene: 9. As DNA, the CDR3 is TGCAGTGCTAGAGGGGACAGGACCCCCACTTACGAGCAGTACTTC. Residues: CSARGDRTPTYEQYF.

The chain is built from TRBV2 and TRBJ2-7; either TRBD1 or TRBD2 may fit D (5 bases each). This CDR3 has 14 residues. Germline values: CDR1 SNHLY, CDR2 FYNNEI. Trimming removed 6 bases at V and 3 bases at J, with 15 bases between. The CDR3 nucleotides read TGTGCCAGCAGCTCCCGGGACCATCACTACGAGCAGTACTTC. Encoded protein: CASSSRDHHYEQYF.

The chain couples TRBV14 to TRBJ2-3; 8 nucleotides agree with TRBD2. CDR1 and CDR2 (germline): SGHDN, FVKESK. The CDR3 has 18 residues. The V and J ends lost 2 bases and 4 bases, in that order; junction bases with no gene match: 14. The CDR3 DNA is TGTGCCAGCAGCCAATGGTCGGGGGGGTACGAGTATGCAGATACGCAGTATTTT. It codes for CASSQWSGGYEYADTQYF.

This chain's CDR3 is CASSATGREGRFEQFF. The CDR3 nucleotides read TGCGCCAGCAGCGCTACAGGGCGGGAGGGCCGTTTTGAGCAGTTCTTC. The rearrangement links TRBV4-3 to TRBJ2-1; the match to TRBD2 covers 9 bases. The CDR3 sequence is 16 residues long. Germline-derived CDR1 and CDR2 are LGHNA and YSLEER. The J segment lost 9 bases and the V segment lost 5 bases, leaving 14 bases of the junction unmatched.

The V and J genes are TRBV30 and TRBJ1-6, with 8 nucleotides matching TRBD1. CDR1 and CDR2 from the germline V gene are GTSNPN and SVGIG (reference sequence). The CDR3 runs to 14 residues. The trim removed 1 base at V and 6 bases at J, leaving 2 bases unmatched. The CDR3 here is CAWSDGQGNSPLHF. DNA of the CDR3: TGTGCCTGGAGTGACGGACAGGGTAATTCACCCCTCCACTTT.

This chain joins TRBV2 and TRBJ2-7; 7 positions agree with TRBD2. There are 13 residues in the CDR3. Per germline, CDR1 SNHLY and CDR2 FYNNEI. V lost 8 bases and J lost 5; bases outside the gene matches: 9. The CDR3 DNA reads TGTGCCAGCTTCGATGCTAGCGGAAACGAGCAGTACTTC. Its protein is CASFDASGNEQYF.

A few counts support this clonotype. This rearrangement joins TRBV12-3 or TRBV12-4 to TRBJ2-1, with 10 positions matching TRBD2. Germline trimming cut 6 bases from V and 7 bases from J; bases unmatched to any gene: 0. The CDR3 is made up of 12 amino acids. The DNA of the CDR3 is TGTGCCAGCAGGACTAGCGGGAATGAGCAGTTCTTC. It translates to CASRTSGNEQFF.

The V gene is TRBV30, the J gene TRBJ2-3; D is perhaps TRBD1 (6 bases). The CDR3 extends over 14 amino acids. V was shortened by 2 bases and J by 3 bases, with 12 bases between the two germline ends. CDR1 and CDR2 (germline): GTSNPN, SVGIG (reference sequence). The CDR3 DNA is TGTGCCTGGAGTACAGGGCGTGGGACAGATACGCAGTATTTT. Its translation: CAWSTGRGTDTQYF.

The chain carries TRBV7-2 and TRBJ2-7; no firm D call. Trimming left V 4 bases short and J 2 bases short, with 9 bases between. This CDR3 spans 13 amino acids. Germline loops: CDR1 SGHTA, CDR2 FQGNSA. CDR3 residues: CASSSSETYEQYF. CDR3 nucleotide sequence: TGTGCCAGCAGCTCCTCCGAGACCTACGAGCAGTACTTC.

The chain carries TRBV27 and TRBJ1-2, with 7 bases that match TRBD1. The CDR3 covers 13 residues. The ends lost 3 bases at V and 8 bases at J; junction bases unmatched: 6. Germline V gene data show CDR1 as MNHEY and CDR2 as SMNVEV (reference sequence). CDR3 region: CASSFLTGQGYTF. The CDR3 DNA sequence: TGTGCCAGCAGTTTCTTGACAGGGCAAGGCTACACCTTC.

CDR3 in amino acids: CASSGFDRGGGYTF. Written as DNA, the CDR3 is TGTGCCAGCAGCGGATTTGACAGGGGAGGAGGCTACACCTTC. The V call is TRBV9, the J call TRBJ1-2; 8 bases are shared with TRBD1. Per germline, CDR1 SGDLS and CDR2 YYNGEE. Unmatched junction bases numbered 9, after V lost 3 bases and J lost 8 bases. There are 14 residues in the CDR3.

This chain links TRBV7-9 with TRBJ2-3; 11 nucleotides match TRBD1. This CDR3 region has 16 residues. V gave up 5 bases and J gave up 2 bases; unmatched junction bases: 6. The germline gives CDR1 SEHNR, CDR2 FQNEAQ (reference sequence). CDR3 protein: CASSTRTGGSTDTQYF. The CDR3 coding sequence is TGTGCCAGCAGCACCCGGACAGGGGGCTCCACAGATACGCAGTATTTT.

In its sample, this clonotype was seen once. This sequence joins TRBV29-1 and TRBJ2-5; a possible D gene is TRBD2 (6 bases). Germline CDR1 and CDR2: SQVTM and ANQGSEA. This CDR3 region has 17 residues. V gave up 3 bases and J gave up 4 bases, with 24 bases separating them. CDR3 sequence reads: CSVDGLAVGRSAETQYF. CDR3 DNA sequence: TGCAGCGTTGACGGGTTAGCGGTCGGTAGAAGTGCAGAGACCCAGTACTTC.

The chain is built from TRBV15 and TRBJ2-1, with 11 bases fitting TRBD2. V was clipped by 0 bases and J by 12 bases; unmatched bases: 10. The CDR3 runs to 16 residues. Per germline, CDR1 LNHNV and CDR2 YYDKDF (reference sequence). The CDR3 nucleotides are TGTGCCACCAGCAGAGATCTAGCGGGGGGTGTAATCGGGCAGTTCTTC. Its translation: CATSRDLAGGVIGQFF.

The CDR3 DNA is TGTGCCAGCAGCGCTTCCATAACAGGGAGTGTCCACGAGCAGTACTTC. It yields the protein CASSASITGSVHEQYF. The chain recombines TRBV14 with TRBJ2-7; D may be TRBD1 (6 bases). Trimming took off 5 bases at V and 5 bases at J, with 22 bases between the two ends. CDR3 length: 16 amino acids. The germline V gene has CDR1 SGHDN and CDR2 FVKESK. Variable domain in full (rest from reference TRBV14 and TRBJ2-7): EAGVTQFPSHSVIEKGQTVTLRCDPISGHDNLYWYRRVMGKEIKFLLHFVKESKQDESGMPNNRFLAERTGGTYSTLKVQPAELEDSGVYFCASSASITGSVHEQYFGPGTRLTVT.

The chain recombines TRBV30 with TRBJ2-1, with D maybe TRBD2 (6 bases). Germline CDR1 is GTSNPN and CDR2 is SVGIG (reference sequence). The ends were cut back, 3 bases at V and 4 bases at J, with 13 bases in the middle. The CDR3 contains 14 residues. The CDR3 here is CAWRESGFYNEQFF. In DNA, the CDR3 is TGTGCCTGGAGGGAGAGCGGGTTTTACAATGAGCAGTTCTTC.

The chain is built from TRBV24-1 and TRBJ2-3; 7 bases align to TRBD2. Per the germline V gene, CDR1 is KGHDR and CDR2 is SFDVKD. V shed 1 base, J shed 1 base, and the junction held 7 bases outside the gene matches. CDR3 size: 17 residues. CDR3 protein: CATSDFAGANRTDTQYF. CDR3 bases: TGTGCCACCAGTGATTTTGCGGGAGCCAATCGCACAGATACGCAGTATTTT.

The CDR3 DNA is TGTGCCAGCAGCCAAAGGGGAGGGCCCTACAATGAGCAGTTCTTC. Amino acid sequence: CASSQRGGPYNEQFF. The rearrangement uses TRBV14 and TRBJ2-1; 7 bases map to TRBD2. Germline V gives CDR1 SGHDN, CDR2 FVKESK. V shed 2 bases, J shed 2 bases, and the junction held 3 bases outside the gene matches. This CDR3 is 15 amino acids long. The full variable domain, its missing parts supplied by reference TRBV14 and TRBJ2-1, is EAGVTQFPSHSVIEKGQTVTLRCDPISGHDNLYWYRRVMGKEIKFLLHFVKESKQDESGMPNNRFLAERTGGTYSTLKVQPAELEDSGVYFCASSQRGGPYNEQFFGPGTRLTVL.